Below, 16 T cell receptor beta chains from the same sample are listed, as sequenced in a study of cytomegalovirus exposure and HLA in healthy donors (dated by TCRdb to the late 2010s). Library preparation was by the immunoSEQ multiplex PCR assay. For the multiplex PCR, a mixture combining 60 forward primers for TCR Vbeta segments and 13 reverse primers for TCR Jbeta segments was used. The clones in this table, taken by TCRdb from immuneACCESS, are in-frame only. Not every clone is retained; where verified, under half of the shortfall comes from an unresolved V gene, and the cause of the rest is unknown. The sample table holds 200,000 to 250,000 clones, of which 80% to 85% were seen once. 0.71% of the sample goes to the ten largest clones. The sequenced sample consisted of PBMCs. The receptor source for this set is a boy under 10 years old in good health and CMV-seronegative.

This chain links TRBV5-6 with TRBJ2-7, with a weak D call TRBD1 (7 bases). CDR3 length: 16 residues. Looked up from germline, CDR1 is SGHDT and CDR2 is YYEEEE. V was trimmed by 1 base and J by 2 bases, leaving 16 bases between them. The CDR3 protein is CASSLSAGQQAYEQYF. CDR3 DNA: TGTGCCAGCAGCTTGAGCGCGGGACAGCAGGCCTACGAGCAGTACTTC.

The chain links TRBV6-5 to TRBJ1-1, with TRBD1 identical over 7 bases. This CDR3 contains 11 residues. Germline V gene data show CDR1 as MNHEY and CDR2 as SVGAGI. Losses at the gene ends were 5 bases for V and 11 bases for J; bases not matched to a gene: 5. CDR3 DNA: TGTGCCAGCAGTCATGACAGGGAGGCTTTCTTT. Protein: CASSHDREAFF.

The chain is built from TRBV15 and TRBJ2-1; a weak D match, TRBD1 (7 bases). The CDR3 covers 13 residues. Per germline, CDR1 LNHNV and CDR2 YYDKDF (reference sequence). The V end was cut by 4 bases, the J end by 10 bases, with 14 bases between. CDR3 nucleotides: TGTGCCACCAGCAAAACGACAGGGAGGGAGCAGTTCTTC. Amino acid sequence: CATSKTTGREQFF.

The chain recombines TRBV19 with TRBJ1-6; 12 positions match TRBD1. Germline CDR1 LNHDA, CDR2 SQIVND (reference sequence). J gave up 8 bases and V 6 bases, and 11 bases lay outside the gene matches. The CDR3 sequence is 17 residues long. The CDR3 spells CASRNRWDRGPDSPLHF. The DNA of the CDR3 is TGTGCCAGTAGAAATAGGTGGGACAGGGGGCCGGATTCACCCCTCCACTTT. The complete variable domain, with remaining parts taken from reference TRBV19 and TRBJ1-6, reads DGGITQSPKYLFRKEGQNVTLSCEQNLNHDAMYWYRQDPGQGLRLIYYSQIVNDFQKGDIAEGYSVSREKKESFPLTVTSAQKNPTAFYLCASRNRWDRGPDSPLHFGNGTRLTVT.

The chain recombines TRBV7-2 with TRBJ1-1; tentative D call: TRBD1 (6 bases). The length of the CDR3 is 13 residues. Germline values: CDR1 SGHTA, CDR2 FQGNSA. Trimming removed 5 bases at V and 0 bases at J, with 7 bases between. The CDR3 sequence is CASSRTVNTEAFF. The CDR3 nucleotides read TGTGCCAGCAGCCGGACAGTGAACACTGAAGCTTTCTTT.

The rearrangement joins TRBV19 to TRBJ1-2; tentative D call: TRBD1 (5 bases). Per germline, CDR1 LNHDA and CDR2 SQIVND (reference sequence). Trimming removed 1 base from V and 6 bases from J, with 18 bases in between. The CDR3 runs 16 residues. CDR3 sequence reads: CASSIGPGLQTHGYTF. Written as DNA, the CDR3 is TGTGCCAGTAGTATAGGACCGGGACTCCAGACCCATGGCTACACCTTC.

J is TRBJ2-1 and V is TRBV10-3; TRBD2 matches 10 bases. The CDR3 covers 17 residues. J lost 5 bases, V lost 0 bases, and 7 bases had no gene match. Germline V gene sequence: CDR1 ENHRY, CDR2 SYGVKD. CDR3 sequence (DNA): TGTGCCATCAGTGAGTCCGGAAGGACTAGCGGAGACAATGAGCAGTTCTTC. Protein product: CAISESGRTSGDNEQFF.

This clone has more than one count but fewer than ten. The chain recombines TRBV2 with TRBJ1-4; 7 positions agree with TRBD1. Germline V gives CDR1 SNHLY, CDR2 FYNNEI. The CDR3 contains 14 residues. Trimming at V came to 6 bases and at J to 2 bases, leaving 3 bases not matched to a gene. CDR3 loop: CASRVQGTNEKLFF. The CDR3, as DNA: TGTGCCAGCAGGGTACAGGGGACTAATGAAAAACTGTTTTTT.

In this sample, this clone turned up once. The chain couples TRBV5-8 to TRBJ1-5, with 7 bases matching TRBD1. The length of the CDR3 is 17 residues. The trim removed 0 bases at V and 0 bases at J, leaving 6 bases unmatched. The germline V gene encodes CDR1 SGHTS and CDR2 YDEGEE. As DNA, the CDR3 is TGTGCCAGCAGCTTGGAGGGACAGCCATATAGCAATCAGCCCCAGCATTTT. Translation: CASSLEGQPYSNQPQHF.

The CDR3 loop is CASSGIGVDYGYTF. Written as DNA, the CDR3 is TGTGCCAGCAGCGGCATAGGGGTTGACTATGGCTACACCTTC. The J gene is TRBJ1-2, the V gene TRBV9, with D possibly matching TRBD1 (5 bases). The CDR3 is 14 residues long. The V gene lost 3 bases and the J gene lost 3 bases, with 12 bases spanning the gap. Per the germline V gene, CDR1 is SGDLS and CDR2 is YYNGEE.

The rearrangement links TRBV5-4 to TRBJ2-7, with a possible D match to TRBD2 (5 bases). Germline lookup yields CDR1 SGHNT and CDR2 YYREEE (reference sequence). V gave up 4 bases and J gave up 5 bases, with 10 bases separating them. The CDR3 has 12 residues. For the CDR3, the DNA is TGTGCCAGCAGCGGGAATAGCGACGAGCAGTACTTC. Encoded protein: CASSGNSDEQYF.

The rearrangement joins TRBV2 to TRBJ2-3, with D tentatively TRBD1 (6 bases). Trimming removed 3 bases at V and 1 base at J, with 11 bases between. The V gene's germline CDR1 is SNHLY and CDR2 FYNNEI. CDR3 length equals 15 residues. The CDR3, as DNA: TGTGCCAGCAGTGAGCAGGGGCCCGGCACAGATACGCAGTATTTT. Protein: CASSEQGPGTDTQYF.

The chain carries TRBV5-1 and TRBJ2-1; D is unresolved. Looked up from germline, CDR1 is SGHRS and CDR2 is YFSETQ. V was cut by 1 base and J by 0 bases, with 11 bases left in between. CDR3 length: 16 amino acids. The CDR3: CASSLSSSSSYNEQFF. In DNA form, the CDR3 reads TGCGCCAGCAGCTTGAGTTCATCTAGCTCCTACAATGAGCAGTTCTTC.

With regard to this clone: At the DNA level, this CDR3 is encoded by other sequences in the same sample as well. This chain connects TRBV5-1 to TRBJ2-3; a possible D gene is TRBD2 (6 bases). The length of the CDR3 is 15 residues. Germline-derived CDR1 and CDR2 are SGHRS and YFSETQ. The germline V and J ends were trimmed by 4 bases and 0 bases, with 12 bases remaining between them. In nucleotides, the CDR3 is TGCGCCAGCAGCCCGGAGGGACTCAGCACAGATACGCAGTATTTT. This encodes CASSPEGLSTDTQYF. The variable domain in full, with the rest retrieved from reference TRBV5-1 and TRBJ2-3, is KAGVTQTPRYLIKTRGQQVTLSCSPISGHRSVSWYQQTPGQGLQFLFEYFSETQRNKGNFPGRFSGRQFSNSRSEMNVSTLELGDSALYLCASSPEGLSTDTQYFGPGTRLTVL.

This clone was found a few times. The chain joins TRBV5-8 to TRBJ1-1, with TRBD1 as a possible D gene (5 bases). CDR3 length: 14 amino acids. V lost 4 bases and J 6 bases, leaving 16 bases between the germline ends. Looked up from germline, CDR1 is SGHTS and CDR2 is YDEGEE. The chain's CDR3 is CASSPFSGMAEAFF. Here the CDR3 DNA reads TGTGCCAGCAGCCCGTTTTCAGGGATGGCTGAAGCTTTCTTT.

As DNA, the CDR3 is TGTGCCAGCAGCGTCTCCCCCAAGGCGGGAGGGCCCGAGCAGTACTTC. It yields the protein CASSVSPKAGGPEQYF. The chain has TRBV9 and TRBJ2-7; TRBD2 agrees at 9 bases. Trimming at V came to 2 bases and at J to 6 bases, leaving 12 bases not matched to a gene. The CDR3 has 16 amino acids. Germline values: CDR1 SGDLS, CDR2 YYNGEE.